A single sample is the source of the 20 T cell receptor beta chains below, sequenced in a study of metastatic and nonmetastatic thyroid tumors. No patient received treatment before thyroid surgery. MiXCR was used by TCRdb to re-call the PCR reads. The table lists 6,000 or so clones, 30% of them singletons. Sequenced: adjacent normal tissue. Source of these receptors: a female donor with papillary thyroid cancer or a benign thyroid nodule (not recorded which). Some clones in this sample may be carry-over from other donors' samples.

CDR3 protein: CASSPGAAYNEQFF. The CDR3, as DNA: TGTGCCAGCAGCCCCGGTGCTGCTTACAATGAGCAGTTCTTC. The V and J genes are TRBV7-8 and TRBJ2-1; D is uncertain. CDR3 length equals 14 residues. Germline CDR1 SGHVS, CDR2 FQNEAQ. Trimming shortened V by 5 bases and J by 4 bases, and 12 bases separated the two germline ends.

The V gene is TRBV6-1, the J gene TRBJ2-5; the match to TRBD1 covers 10 bases. The junction had 2 bases not matched to a gene; V was cut back by 6 bases and J by 4 bases. Germline V lookup: CDR1 MNHNS, CDR2 SASEGT. The CDR3 is 13 residues long. The CDR3 DNA is TGTGCCAGCAGGGGGGACAGGGGAGAGACCCAGTACTTC. It yields the protein CASRGDRGETQYF.

The table lists this clone with a few counts. The chain employs TRBV6-6 and TRBJ2-7; 9 bases match TRBD1. The trim removed 0 bases at V and 2 bases at J, leaving 8 bases unmatched. Germline CDR1 and CDR2: MNHNY and SVGAGI (reference sequence). The CDR3 runs to 17 residues. CDR3 sequence: CASSYSGERQGAYEQYF. The CDR3 DNA follows: TGTGCCAGCAGTTACTCTGGCGAGAGACAGGGGGCCTACGAGCAGTACTTC.

The chain couples TRBV9 to TRBJ2-3, with TRBD2 identical over 11 bases. CDR3 size: 16 residues. Per germline, CDR1 SGDLS and CDR2 YYNGEE. V gave up 3 bases and J gave up 5 bases; unmatched junction bases: 8. The CDR3 is CASSDHSGRAEDTQYF. DNA for the CDR3: TGTGCCAGCAGCGACCATAGCGGGAGGGCGGAAGATACGCAGTATTTT.

This clone was seen only a few times. This rearrangement joins TRBV6-1 to TRBJ1-2; D is unclear. This CDR3 is built from 14 residues. Germline values: CDR1 MNHNS, CDR2 SASEGT. Deletions cut 2 bases from V and 8 bases from J, with 15 bases between. As DNA, the CDR3 is TGTGCCAGCAGTGAAATCGGACGAACCGCGGGCTACACCTTC. Protein: CASSEIGRTAGYTF.

This clone is medium-sized (0.01 to 0.1%) within its sample. The rearrangement joins TRBV12-3 or TRBV12-4 to TRBJ2-1; D perhaps matches TRBD2 (5 bases). V dropped 3 bases and J dropped 7 bases, with 10 bases sitting between them. This CDR3 is built from 13 residues. The CDR3 DNA reads TGTGCCAGCAGTTTTCCGTCGGGAAATGAGCAGTTCTTC. As protein: CASSFPSGNEQFF.

This clone was counted between two and nine times. The chain has TRBV12-3 or TRBV12-4 and TRBJ1-1, with unresolved D. V was cut by 5 bases and J by 9 bases, with 13 bases left in between. The CDR3 is 12 residues long. The CDR3, as DNA: TGTGCCAGCAGTCACGGGGATCGAAAAGCTTTCTTT. Its protein is CASSHGDRKAFF.

Only one count was recorded for this clone. The chain joins TRBV7-6 to TRBJ2-5; 8 bases are a match to TRBD1. The ends lost 5 bases at V and 0 bases at J; junction bases unmatched: 5. This CDR3 has 15 amino acids. Germline V gene lookup returns CDR1 SGHVS and CDR2 FNYEAQ. The CDR3 sequence: CASSPGTGNQETQYF. The CDR3 coding sequence is TGTGCCAGCAGCCCTGGGACAGGAAACCAAGAGACCCAGTACTTC.

This clone is classed as medium-sized. The chain joins TRBV3-1 to TRBJ2-2, with D maybe TRBD2 (6 bases). V lost 2 bases and J lost 7, with 14 bases in between. The germline gives CDR1 LGHDT, CDR2 YNNKEL (reference sequence). CDR3 length: 15 residues. CDR3 sequence: CASSQWGLGIGELFF. The CDR3 DNA follows: TGTGCCAGCAGCCAATGGGGACTTGGTATCGGGGAGCTGTTTTTT.

This clone appeared a few times. The chain combines TRBV10-3 with TRBJ2-7; D unclear. The CDR3 spans 13 residues. V dropped 0 bases and J dropped 9 bases, with 12 bases sitting between them. Germline CDR1 is ENHRY and CDR2 is SYGVKD. The DNA of the CDR3 is TGTGCCATCAGTGAGTCGGGCAGCCTCGGGCAGTACTTC. Translating gives CAISESGSLGQYF.

The chain combines TRBV20-1 with TRBJ1-2; 11 bases are a match to TRBD1. The CDR3 totals 13 residues. V lost 5 bases to trimming and J lost 3 bases; unmatched junction nucleotides: 2. Germline lookup yields CDR1 DFQATT and CDR2 SNEGSKA (reference sequence). Written as DNA, the CDR3 is TGCAGTGCTCGGACAGGGGGCGACTATGGCTACACCTTC. Translation: CSARTGGDYGYTF.

This clone is labeled medium-sized. The CDR3 DNA reads as TGTGCCACCAGTTCCCGTATCCCGACTAGCGGGCAAAATGAGCAGTTCTTC. As protein: CATSSRIPTSGQNEQFF. The rearrangement uses TRBV24-1 and TRBJ2-1, with TRBD2 matching 10 bases. This CDR3 contains 17 residues. The V gene end was trimmed by 6 bases and the J gene end by 7 bases; junction bases not matched to a gene: 14. Germline V CDR1 and CDR2: KGHDR, SFDVKD.

This clone was detected a few times. The chain recombines TRBV10-3 with TRBJ2-1, with a possible D match to TRBD1 (5 bases). This CDR3 has 13 amino acids. Germline CDR1 and CDR2: ENHRY and SYGVKD. Trimming took 3 bases from V and 7 from J, leaving 10 bases between them. The CDR3 reads CAISDRDPNEQFF. The CDR3 DNA sequence: TGTGCCATCAGTGACAGGGATCCTAATGAGCAGTTCTTC.

The chain links TRBV9 to TRBJ2-5; no definite D call. The germline gives CDR1 SGDLS, CDR2 YYNGEE. The CDR3 covers 14 residues. V lost 4 bases to trimming and J lost 5 bases, with 15 bases between them. The CDR3 is CASSLVGCGETQYF. CDR3 in DNA: TGTGCCAGCAGCTTAGTCGGGTGTGGGGAGACCCAGTACTTC. Full variable domain (outside the CDR3, taken from reference TRBV9 and TRBJ2-5): DSGVTQTPKHLITATGQRVTLRCSPRSGDLSVYWYQQSLDQGLQFLIQYYNGEERAKGNILERFSAQQFPDLHSELNLSSLELGDSALYFCASSLVGCGETQYFGPGTRLLVL.

The chain recombines TRBV5-1 with TRBJ1-3; 8 bases fit TRBD1. CDR3 length: 16 residues. Germline V gene sequence: CDR1 SGHRS, CDR2 YFSETQ. With 4 bases clipped from V and 3 bases from J, the junction kept 9 bases outside the gene matches. The CDR3 protein is CASSPYRGFGGNTIYF. In nucleotides, the CDR3 is TGCGCCAGCAGCCCCTACAGGGGGTTTGGTGGAAACACCATATATTTT. Using reference TRBV5-1 and TRBJ1-3 for the parts outside the CDR3, the full variable domain is KAGVTQTPRYLIKTRGQQVTLSCSPISGHRSVSWYQQTPGQGLQFLFEYFSETQRNKGNFPGRFSGRQFSNSRSEMNVSTLELGDSALYLCASSPYRGFGGNTIYFGEGSWLTVV.

This clone was counted ten times or more. The CDR3 protein is CASSPFTTDHEKLFF. In nucleotides, the CDR3 is TGTGCCAGCTCACCTTTCACTACAGATCATGAAAAACTGTTTTTT. The chain uses TRBV18 and TRBJ1-4; D is undetermined. V dropped 3 bases and J dropped 6 bases, with 14 bases sitting between them. This CDR3 region has 15 residues. CDR1 is KGHSH and CDR2 is LQKENI in the germline V gene.

This clone appeared many times. This may be a read error: a much more frequent sequence differs by one nucleotide. The V call is TRBV12-3 or TRBV12-4, the J call TRBJ1-1; 8 bases agree with TRBD1. The CDR3 totals 14 residues. The junction had 9 bases not matched to a gene; V was cut back by 3 bases and J by 9 bases. CDR3: CASSFRDRTIQAFF. DNA of the CDR3: TGTGCCAGCAGTTTCCGGGACAGGACGATTCAAGCTTTCTTT.

V and J are TRBV12-3 or TRBV12-4 and TRBJ1-1, with 8 bases fitting TRBD1. CDR3 length: 14 residues. Trimming removed 5 bases from V and 4 bases from J; junction bases left unmatched: 6. The CDR3 nucleotides read TGTGCCAGCAGTGCGCCTCAGGGGGCCACTGAAGCTTTCTTT. It specifies CASSAPQGATEAFF.

This chain connects TRBV20-1 to TRBJ2-7; TRBD2 is a possible D gene (6 bases). Germline V CDR1 and CDR2: DFQATT, SNEGSKA (reference sequence). Trimming removed 3 bases from V and 6 bases from J, with 12 bases in between. There are 12 residues in the CDR3. The CDR3 bases are TGCAGTGCTAGCGGGAGTAGGTTCGAGCAGTACTTC. Protein: CSASGSRFEQYF.

This clone has a handful of counts. V usage is TRBV5-1 and J usage is TRBJ2-1, with 12 bases matching TRBD2. This CDR3 has 16 amino acids. From germline, CDR1 is SGHRS and CDR2 YFSETQ. V gave up 0 bases and J gave up 8 bases; unmatched junction bases: 6. The CDR3 coding sequence is TGCGCCAGCAGCTTGGAACTAGCGGGAGGTAAGGATGAGCAGTTCTTC. The encoded protein is CASSLELAGGKDEQFF. Supplemented by reference TRBV5-1 and TRBJ2-1, the full variable domain reads KAGVTQTPRYLIKTRGQQVTLSCSPISGHRSVSWYQQTPGQGLQFLFEYFSETQRNKGNFPGRFSGRQFSNSRSEMNVSTLELGDSALYLCASSLELAGGKDEQFFGPGTRLTVL.